This entry lists 32 T cell receptor beta chains sequenced from one sample in a study of neurological immune-mediated disorders. One entry per CDR3 protein, called by TCRdb with MiXCR from the 5' RACE reads. This table holds around 79,000 distinct CDR3 sequences, approximately 14% found once. The sample consisted of PBMCs. Receptor source: a woman aged 45-60 years in good health.

This clonotype was seen ten or more times. The CDR3 nucleotides are TGTGCCAGCAGCTCGACTAGTTTCTCCTACGAGCAGTACTTC. Amino acid sequence: CASSSTSFSYEQYF. V and J are TRBV7-6 and TRBJ2-7; D is perhaps TRBD2 (6 bases). V gave up 4 bases and J gave up 0 bases, with 10 bases separating them. This CDR3 has 14 amino acids. Germline CDR1 is SGHVS and CDR2 is FNYEAQ. The whole variable domain, filled in from reference TRBV7-6 and TRBJ2-7, reads GAGVSQSPRYKVTKRGQDVALRCDPISGHVSLYWYRQALGQGPEFLTYFNYEAQQDKSGLPNDRFSAERPEGSISTLTIQRTEQRDSAMYRCASSSTSFSYEQYFGPGTRLTVT.

This clonotype was detected ten times or more. The chain combines TRBV7-3 with TRBJ2-1; 9 positions match TRBD2. The CDR3 extends over 16 amino acids. The germline V gene encodes CDR1 SGHTA and CDR2 FQGTGA. Trimming at V came to 5 bases and at J to 7 bases, leaving 12 bases not matched to a gene. The CDR3 loop reads CASSQDIAGVTNEQFF. DNA of the CDR3: TGTGCCAGCAGCCAGGATATAGCGGGAGTAACGAATGAGCAGTTCTTC.

This clonotype appeared many times. V is TRBV5-1 and J is TRBJ1-5; D remains unclear. This CDR3 is built from 14 residues. Germline V gene data show CDR1 as SGHRS and CDR2 as YFSETQ. V lost 2 bases and J lost 11, with 17 bases in between. The CDR3 sequence: CASSFGEVGATQHF. The CDR3 DNA reads as TGCGCCAGCAGCTTTGGTGAGGTCGGTGCGACCCAGCATTTT.

This clonotype was recorded at least ten times. The CDR3 loop is CSAGGSNQPQHF. The CDR3 DNA is TGCAGCGCTGGGGGGAGCAATCAGCCCCAGCATTTT. J is TRBJ1-5 and V is TRBV29-1; possible D gene TRBD1, 5 bases. The CDR3 loop spans 12 amino acids. Trimming removed 7 bases at V and 1 base at J, with 8 bases between. Germline CDR1 and CDR2: SQVTM and ANQGSEA.

This clonotype was seen repeatedly, ten times or more. The CDR3 coding sequence is TGTGCCAGCAGTCCCCAGGACACCGGCATTCAGTACTTC. It encodes CASSPQDTGIQYF. The chain carries TRBV6-6 and TRBJ2-4; tentatively, D is TRBD1 (5 bases). The V gene lost 5 bases and the J gene lost 9 bases, with 14 bases spanning the gap. This CDR3 is 13 amino acids long. The germline gives CDR1 MNHNY, CDR2 SVGAGI (reference sequence).

This clonotype was observed many times. This chain uses TRBV10-3 with TRBJ2-1; 7 bases align to TRBD1. The V and J ends lost 1 base and 3 bases, in that order; junction bases with no gene match: 9. The CDR3 consists of 17 residues. Germline V gene lookup returns CDR1 ENHRY and CDR2 SYGVKD. CDR3 nucleotides: TGTGCCATCAGTGAGTTAACCGGGGACAGACGCTACAATGAGCAGTTCTTC. Amino acids: CAISELTGDRRYNEQFF.

At least ten counts were recorded for this clonotype. The junction does not match germline at one end; this may be a read error. The chain recombines TRBV5-1 with TRBJ1-1; 11 bases align to TRBD1. CDR3 length equals 15 residues. Germline CDR1 is SGHRS and CDR2 is YFSETQ. The CDR3 is CASSGRDRGNSEAFF. The DNA for the CDR3 is TGCGCCAGCAGCGGCCGGGACAGGGGGAACTCTGAAGCTTTCTTT.

This clonotype was recorded at least ten times. CDR3: CASSLGVGEKLFF. The CDR3 region has the DNA TGCGCCAGCAGCTTGGGGGTCGGGGAAAAACTGTTTTTT. V and J are TRBV5-1 and TRBJ1-4; no definite D call. Germline CDR1 reads SGHRS; CDR2 reads YFSETQ. This CDR3 has 13 amino acids. The V end lost 0 bases, the J end lost 8 bases, and 8 bases lay between the germline ends.

This clonotype was counted at least ten times. The chain combines TRBV29-1 with TRBJ2-3, with 9 bases fitting TRBD2. The V gene's germline CDR1 is SQVTM and CDR2 ANQGSEA. V lost 4 bases and J lost 1; bases outside the gene matches: 6. The CDR3 totals 15 residues. CDR3 sequence reads: CSVAGAGGRTDTQYF. For the CDR3, the DNA is TGCAGCGTTGCAGGAGCGGGGGGCCGCACAGATACGCAGTATTTT.

This clonotype appeared many times. V gene TRBV5-1 combines with J gene TRBJ2-1, with D possibly matching TRBD1 (5 bases). V was clipped by 0 bases and J by 4 bases, with 11 bases between them. CDR1 SGHRS and CDR2 YFSETQ come from the germline V gene. This CDR3 is 15 amino acids long. The CDR3: CASSLEGQLYNEQFF. The CDR3 nucleotides are TGCGCCAGCAGCTTGGAGGGGCAATTATACAATGAGCAGTTCTTC. Supplemented by reference TRBV5-1 and TRBJ2-1, the full variable domain reads KAGVTQTPRYLIKTRGQQVTLSCSPISGHRSVSWYQQTPGQGLQFLFEYFSETQRNKGNFPGRFSGRQFSNSRSEMNVSTLELGDSALYLCASSLEGQLYNEQFFGPGTRLTVL.

This clonotype was seen at least ten times. The rearrangement joins TRBV5-1 to TRBJ2-5, with a possible D match to TRBD2 (6 bases). Germline values: CDR1 SGHRS, CDR2 YFSETQ. V was clipped by 1 base and J by 1 base, with 11 bases between them. The CDR3 consists of 15 residues. This chain's CDR3 is CASSLFSGAQETQYF. DNA of the CDR3: TGCGCCAGCAGCTTGTTTAGCGGAGCCCAAGAGACCCAGTACTTC.

The sample holds a few counts of this clonotype. The chain carries TRBV27 and TRBJ2-3, with TRBD2 identical over 8 bases. J lost 4 bases, V lost 5 bases, and 11 bases had no gene match. CDR1 and CDR2 from the germline V gene are MNHEY and SMNVEV (reference sequence). The CDR3 covers 16 residues. The CDR3 DNA reads TGTGCCAGCAGTCCCCGAGGTAGCGGGACCGCAGATACGCAGTATTTT. It codes for CASSPRGSGTADTQYF.

The table lists this clonotype with a few counts. The junction departs from germline at one end; a sequencing error may be responsible. The chain combines TRBV5-1 with TRBJ1-5; 8 bases match TRBD1. The germline gives CDR1 SGHRS, CDR2 YFSETQ. The CDR3 runs to 16 residues. CDR3 DNA: TGCGCCAGCAGCTTGGCCCCGGACAGGGCTAATCATCCCCAGCATTTT. Translation: CASSLAPDRANHPQHF. Full variable domain (outside the CDR3, taken from reference TRBV5-1 and TRBJ1-5): KAGVTQTPRYLIKTRGQQVTLSCSPISGHRSVSWYQQTPGQGLQFLFEYFSETQRNKGNFPGRFSGRQFSNSRSEMNVSTLELGDSALYLCASSLAPDRANHPQHFGDGTRLSIL.

This clonotype was seen ten or more times. The V gene is TRBV20-1, the J gene TRBJ2-7; 10 bases match TRBD2. The V segment lost 1 base and the J segment 3 bases; nucleotides outside the gene matches: 6. The CDR3 contains 15 residues. Germline CDR1 and CDR2: DFQATT and SNEGSKA (reference sequence). This CDR3 reads CSARAASGSLYEQYF. Here the CDR3 DNA reads TGCAGTGCTAGAGCGGCTAGCGGGAGTCTCTACGAGCAGTACTTC.

This clonotype was picked up many times. The chain combines TRBV5-5 with TRBJ1-5; D unclear. The germline CDR1 and CDR2 sequences are SGHKS and YYEKEE (reference sequence). CDR3 length: 16 residues. Between the trimmed V and J ends, which lost 4 bases and 0 bases, there was a span of 14 bases. CDR3 coding DNA: TGTGCCAGCAGCCAACCGTTGACGAATAGCAATCAGCCCCAGCATTTT. Translated, it gives CASSQPLTNSNQPQHF.

This clonotype showed up many times. Here the CDR3 DNA reads TGTGCCAGCAGTGATACAGTGTCTGGGGCCAACGTCCTGACTTTC. Translation: CASSDTVSGANVLTF. This chain joins TRBV27 and TRBJ2-6; the D is unclear. This CDR3 comprises 15 residues. The germline V gene encodes CDR1 MNHEY and CDR2 SMNVEV (reference sequence). V was trimmed by 5 bases and J by 1 base, leaving 9 bases between them.

This clonotype was observed many times. The J gene is TRBJ1-3, the V gene TRBV29-1; TRBD1 might be the D (5 bases). The CDR3 has 12 amino acids. V was cut by 4 bases and J by 1 base, with 5 bases left in between. Looked up from germline, CDR1 is SQVTM and CDR2 is ANQGSEA. Here the CDR3 reads CSVGQSGNTIYF. The CDR3 coding sequence is TGCAGCGTTGGACAGTCTGGAAACACCATATATTTT. Full variable domain (remainder filled in from reference TRBV29-1 and TRBJ1-3): SAVISQKPSRDICQRGTSLTIQCQVDSQVTMMFWYRQQPGQSLTLIATANQGSEATYESGFVIDKFPISRPNLTFSTLTVSNMSPEDSSIYLCSVGQSGNTIYFGEGSWLTVV.

V gene TRBV11-2 combines with J gene TRBJ1-3, with D perhaps matching TRBD1 (6 bases). This CDR3 has 16 amino acids. V lost 5 bases to trimming and J lost 2 bases, with 16 bases between them. Germline CDR1 and CDR2: SGHAT and FQNNGV. Here the CDR3 reads CASSRNTGTTGNTIYF. Here the CDR3 DNA reads TGTGCCAGCAGCCGTAATACAGGGACAACTGGAAACACCATATATTTT. The entire variable domain, with the rest obtained from reference TRBV11-2 and TRBJ1-3, is as follows: EAGVAQSPRYKIIEKRQSVAFWCNPISGHATLYWYQQILGQGPKLLIQFQNNGVVDDSQLPKDRFSAERLKGVDSTLKIQPAKLEDSAVYLCASSRNTGTTGNTIYFGEGSWLTVV.

This clonotype showed up many times. The chain couples TRBV5-6 to TRBJ1-1; D is uncertain. Trimming cost V 0 bases and J 2 bases, with 2 bases left between them. The CDR3 consists of 12 residues. The germline V gene has CDR1 SGHDT and CDR2 YYEEEE. CDR3 sequence (DNA): TGTGCCAGCAGCTTGGTTAACACTGAAGCTTTCTTT. This codes for CASSLVNTEAFF.

This clonotype has a count of ten or more. The rearrangement links TRBV6-5 to TRBJ1-6, with D possibly being TRBD1 (5 bases). The CDR3 is made up of 16 amino acids. V dropped 7 bases and J dropped 10 bases, with 23 bases sitting between them. Germline CDR1 and CDR2: MNHEY and SVGAGI. The CDR3 DNA sequence: TGTGCCAGCACCATGGGGGAAGGGTGGCTCGGATCACCCCTCCACTTT. Translation gives CASTMGEGWLGSPLHF.

This clonotype was observed many times. CDR3 sequence (DNA): TGTGCCAGCAGTTTCCGTAGTACGTACTACAATGAGCAGTTCTTC. Translation gives CASSFRSTYYNEQFF. The rearrangement joins TRBV12-3 or TRBV12-4 to TRBJ2-1; the D is unclear. There are 15 residues in the CDR3. The V end was cut by 3 bases, the J end by 3 bases, with 12 bases between.

In its sample, this clonotype was seen many times. The chain recombines TRBV5-1 with TRBJ1-5; TRBD1 might be the D (5 bases). V was trimmed by 4 bases and J by 1 base, leaving 6 bases between them. Looked up from germline, CDR1 is SGHRS and CDR2 is YFSETQ. The CDR3 runs 13 residues. CDR3 bases: TGCGCCAGCAGCGGGGGGAGCAATCAGCCCCAGCATTTT. It is translated as CASSGGSNQPQHF. Complete variable domain (other parts from reference TRBV5-1 and TRBJ1-5): KAGVTQTPRYLIKTRGQQVTLSCSPISGHRSVSWYQQTPGQGLQFLFEYFSETQRNKGNFPGRFSGRQFSNSRSEMNVSTLELGDSALYLCASSGGSNQPQHFGDGTRLSIL.

This clonotype has a count of ten or more. V gene TRBV20-1 combines with J gene TRBJ1-1, with D perhaps TRBD1 (5 bases). Germline lookup yields CDR1 DFQATT and CDR2 SNEGSKA (reference sequence). The length of the CDR3 is 13 residues. V gave up 5 bases and J gave up 1 base, with 11 bases separating them. CDR3 region: CSAARGGNTEAFF. CDR3 nucleotide sequence: TGCAGTGCTGCCCGGGGGGGGAACACTGAAGCTTTCTTT.

Of note for this clonotype: At one boundary the junction diverges from the germline segment, which might be a read error. The chain combines TRBV11-2 with TRBJ2-1, with D possibly TRBD2 on 5 matching bases. Germline V gene lookup returns CDR1 SGHAT and CDR2 FQNNGV. CDR3 size: 15 residues. CDR3: CAISFGVQSYNEQFF. The CDR3 bases are TGTGCCATCAGCTTCGGGGTGCAATCCTACAATGAGCAGTTCTTC.

This clonotype came up many times. The chain links TRBV6-5 to TRBJ2-3; 13 nucleotides align to TRBD2. J gave up 7 bases and V 5 bases, and 3 bases lay outside the gene matches. The CDR3 totals 14 residues. From germline, CDR1 is MNHEY and CDR2 SVGAGI. The CDR3 loop is CASSTGTSGNTQYF. In DNA, the CDR3 is TGTGCCAGCAGTACCGGGACTAGCGGGAATACGCAGTATTTT.

The sample holds many counts of this clonotype. The CDR3 protein is CASSPSRTGAQGGYTF. The CDR3 DNA reads TGTGCCAGCAGCCCCTCGAGGACGGGGGCGCAGGGTGGCTACACCTTC. V usage is TRBV7-3 and J usage is TRBJ1-2, with TRBD1 as a possible D gene (6 bases). From germline, CDR1 is SGHTA and CDR2 FQGTGA. The CDR3 is 16 residues long. The V end was cut by 5 bases, the J end by 7 bases, with 23 bases between.

This clonotype was counted ten times or more. This sequence joins TRBV2 and TRBJ1-5, with D perhaps matching TRBD1 (6 bases). Trimming took off 6 bases at V and 4 bases at J, with 16 bases between the two ends. Looked up from germline, CDR1 is SNHLY and CDR2 is FYNNEI. The CDR3 contains 15 residues. CDR3: CASSSGVERNQPQHF. CDR3 DNA: TGTGCCAGCAGCTCAGGGGTTGAGCGGAATCAGCCCCAGCATTTT.

This clonotype appeared many times. The chain links TRBV20-1 to TRBJ2-7, with D possibly matching TRBD2 (6 bases). This CDR3 region has 13 residues. Germline V gives CDR1 DFQATT, CDR2 SNEGSKA (reference sequence). The CDR3 protein is CSSSSASSYEQYF. CDR3 DNA sequence: TGCAGCTCTTCTAGCGCGAGCTCCTACGAGCAGTACTTC.

This clonotype has a count of ten or more. The chain has TRBV14 and TRBJ1-1; 7 bases align to TRBD1. This CDR3 is built from 14 residues. J gave up 1 base and V 5 bases, and 4 bases lay outside the gene matches. Germline CDR1 SGHDN, CDR2 FVKESK. DNA for the CDR3: TGTGCCAGCAGCGTCTGGACAGGGAACACTGAAGCTTTCTTT. This codes for CASSVWTGNTEAFF.

The sample holds many counts of this clonotype. The V call is TRBV5-1, the J call TRBJ1-2, with D tentatively TRBD1 (5 bases). The CDR3 consists of 13 residues. Germline values: CDR1 SGHRS, CDR2 YFSETQ. V was trimmed by 1 base and J by 6 bases, leaving 10 bases between them. CDR3 region: CASSLRDGDGYTF. CDR3 nucleotides: TGCGCCAGCAGCTTGAGGGACGGTGATGGCTACACCTTC.

Many counts were recorded for this clonotype. The chain joins TRBV12-3 or TRBV12-4 to TRBJ1-2; maybe TRBD1 (5 bases). This CDR3 spans 16 amino acids. Trimming pared 4 bases from V and 8 bases from J, leaving 23 bases between. The CDR3 sequence is CASSSTFLWGSKGYTF. The CDR3 DNA reads as TGTGCCAGCAGTTCGACTTTCCTTTGGGGGAGTAAGGGCTACACCTTC.

V gene TRBV19 combines with J gene TRBJ2-5; tentative D call: TRBD1 (6 bases). V lost 7 bases and J 2 bases, leaving 14 bases between the germline ends. The CDR3 has 14 residues. Germline V gene sequence: CDR1 LNHDA, CDR2 SQIVND (reference sequence). The CDR3: CASNPGHPQETQYF. CDR3 nucleotides: TGTGCCAGTAACCCGGGACACCCGCAAGAGACCCAGTACTTC. Full variable domain (rest looked up from reference TRBV19 and TRBJ2-5): DGGITQSPKYLFRKEGQNVTLSCEQNLNHDAMYWYRQDPGQGLRLIYYSQIVNDFQKGDIAEGYSVSREKKESFPLTVTSAQKNPTAFYLCASNPGHPQETQYFGPGTRLLVL.